The next 11 T cell receptor beta chains were all read from a single sample in a study of T cell repertoires in cytomegalovirus infection. One entry per CDR3 protein results from TCRdb running MiXCR on the reads. The sample yields some 400,000 distinct CDR3 sequences, roughly 18% seen once. Sequencing used PBMCs. The source is a human donor in good health (CMV status not recorded). Some clones in this sample may be carry-over from other donors' samples.

This clonotype was counted ten times or more. The V gene is TRBV7-2, the J gene TRBJ1-2; D perhaps matches TRBD1 (5 bases). V was shortened by 5 bases and J by 1 base, with 14 bases between the two germline ends. Germline CDR1 and CDR2: SGHTA and FQGNSA. This CDR3 region has 15 residues. The CDR3, as DNA: TGTGCCAGCAGCCCTATGTCCAGGGTTAACTATGGCTACACCTTC. It is translated as CASSPMSRVNYGYTF.

V and J are TRBV27 and TRBJ1-1, with 8 bases matching TRBD1. The CDR3 is 12 amino acids. CDR1 MNHEY and CDR2 SMNVEV come from the germline V gene (reference sequence). The junction had 6 bases not matched to a gene; V was cut back by 5 bases and J by 10 bases. In nucleotides, the CDR3 is TGTGCCAGCAGTGGACAGGGCCGGAGAGCTTTCTTT. Protein product: CASSGQGRRAFF.

This clonotype was seen ten or more times. CDR3 bases: TGTGCCAGCAGCCTGACAGGGGTTAACTACGAGCAGTACTTC. It is translated as CASSLTGVNYEQYF. The V gene is TRBV7-9, the J gene TRBJ2-7; TRBD1 aligns across 8 bases. Trimming cost V 5 bases and J 3 bases; bases outside gene matches: 6. This CDR3 spans 14 amino acids. The germline V gene encodes CDR1 SEHNR and CDR2 FQNEAQ (reference sequence).

This chain joins TRBV25-1 and TRBJ2-3; 14 bases fit TRBD2. This CDR3 is 14 amino acids long. J gave up 8 bases and V 8 bases, and 6 bases lay outside the gene matches. Germline V gene data show CDR1 as MGHDK and CDR2 as SYGVNS. The CDR3 loop is CASRGTSGSGTQYF. CDR3 sequence (DNA): TGTGCCAGCCGCGGGACTAGCGGGAGCGGTACGCAGTATTTT.

The CDR3 protein is CASSIWDSVNEQFF. In nucleotides, the CDR3 is TGTGCCAGCAGTATTTGGGACTCGGTCAATGAGCAGTTCTTC. V is TRBV12-3 or TRBV12-4 and J is TRBJ2-1; maybe TRBD2 (6 bases). The V end was cut by 5 bases, the J end by 6 bases, with 14 bases between. The CDR3 has 14 residues.

This clonotype was observed many times. The J gene is TRBJ1-1, the V gene TRBV7-2; D is unresolved. V was pared by 6 bases and J by 2 bases, with 10 bases between. In germline, CDR1 is SGHTA, CDR2 FQGNSA. This CDR3 contains 13 residues. The CDR3 DNA follows: TGTGCCAGCAGAACCGGGCCCAACACTGAAGCTTTCTTT. This gives the protein CASRTGPNTEAFF.

This clonotype was counted between two and nine times. Germline is not matched at one junction end, which may reflect a read error. The DNA of the CDR3 is TGCAGTGCTAGTGGTAGGCCCGAAAGGCTCTTT. It specifies CSASGRPERLF. The genes are TRBV20-1 and TRBJ1-1; D is uncertain. The CDR3 is 11 amino acids. The V gene's germline CDR1 is DFQATT and CDR2 SNEGSKA (reference sequence).

This clonotype appeared many times. The chain uses TRBV7-2 and TRBJ1-5, with 8 bases identical to TRBD1. V shed 4 bases, J shed 4 bases, and the junction held 6 bases outside the gene matches. The germline V gene encodes CDR1 SGHTA and CDR2 FQGNSA. This CDR3 comprises 15 residues. As DNA, the CDR3 is TGTGCCAGCAGCTCACAGGGGGGCGTGAATCAGCCCCAGCATTTT. This codes for CASSSQGGVNQPQHF.

This clonotype came up many times. The chain joins TRBV7-2 to TRBJ1-6; TRBD1 matches at 11 bases. Trimming at V came to 4 bases and at J to 12 bases, leaving 5 bases not matched to a gene. Germline assignment: CDR1 SGHTA and CDR2 FQGNSA. The CDR3 is made up of 14 amino acids. The CDR3 region is CASSSRTGGLPLHF. DNA for the CDR3: TGTGCCAGCAGCTCCCGGACAGGGGGCTTACCCCTCCACTTT.

This sequence joins TRBV6-5 and TRBJ2-5; 7 bases agree with TRBD1. This CDR3 is 13 amino acids long. Trimming removed 6 bases from V and 2 bases from J; junction bases left unmatched: 3. Germline lookup yields CDR1 MNHEY and CDR2 SVGAGI. CDR3 nucleotide sequence: TGTGCCAGCAGATCGACAGGGCAAGAGACCCAGTACTTC. Amino acid sequence: CASRSTGQETQYF.

This clonotype was detected a few times. V usage is TRBV20-1 and J usage is TRBJ2-3; D possibly corresponds to TRBD1 (6 bases). V lost 3 bases, J lost 4 bases, and 11 bases lay in between. CDR3 length: 13 amino acids. The germline CDR1 and CDR2 sequences are DFQATT and SNEGSKA (reference sequence). The CDR3 sequence: CSARGQGPDTQYF. The CDR3 DNA follows: TGCAGTGCTAGGGGGCAGGGGCCAGATACGCAGTATTTT.